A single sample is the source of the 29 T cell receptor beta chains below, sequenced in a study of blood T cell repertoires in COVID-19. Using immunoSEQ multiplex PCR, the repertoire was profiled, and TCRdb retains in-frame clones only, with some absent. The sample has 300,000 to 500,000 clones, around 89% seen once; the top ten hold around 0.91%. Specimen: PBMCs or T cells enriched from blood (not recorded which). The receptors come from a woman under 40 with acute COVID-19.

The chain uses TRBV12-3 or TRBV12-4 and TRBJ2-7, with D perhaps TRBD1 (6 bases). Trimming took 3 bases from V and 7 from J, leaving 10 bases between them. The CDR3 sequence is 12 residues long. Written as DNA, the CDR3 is TGTGCCAGCAGTTTTGGGGGCTGGGAGCAGTACTTC. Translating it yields CASSFGGWEQYF.

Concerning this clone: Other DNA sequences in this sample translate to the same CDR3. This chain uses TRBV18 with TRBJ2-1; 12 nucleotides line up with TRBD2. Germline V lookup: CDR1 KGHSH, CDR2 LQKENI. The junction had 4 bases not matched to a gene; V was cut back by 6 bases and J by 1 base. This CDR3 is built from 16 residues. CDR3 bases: TGTGCCAGCTCCCCTCTAGCGGGGGGGTCCTACAATGAGCAGTTCTTC. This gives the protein CASSPLAGGSYNEQFF.

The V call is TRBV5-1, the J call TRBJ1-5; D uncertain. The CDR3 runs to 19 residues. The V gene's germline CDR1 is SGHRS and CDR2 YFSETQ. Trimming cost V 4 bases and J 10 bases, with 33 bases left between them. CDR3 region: CASSQQFRFLRVPYRPQHF. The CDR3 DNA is TGCGCCAGCAGCCAGCAGTTCCGGTTTCTTCGGGTTCCTTATCGACCCCAGCATTTT.

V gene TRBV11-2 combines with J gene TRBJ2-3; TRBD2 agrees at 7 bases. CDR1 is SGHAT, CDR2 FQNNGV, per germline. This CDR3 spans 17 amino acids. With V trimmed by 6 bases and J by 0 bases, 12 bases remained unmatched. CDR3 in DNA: TGTGCCAGCAGTTTTTCCGGGACTAAGATTAGCACAGATACGCAGTATTTT. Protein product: CASSFSGTKISTDTQYF.

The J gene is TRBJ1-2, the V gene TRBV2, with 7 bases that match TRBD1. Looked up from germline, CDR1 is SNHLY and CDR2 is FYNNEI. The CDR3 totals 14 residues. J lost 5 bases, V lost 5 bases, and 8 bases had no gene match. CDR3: CASSRDREVYGYTF. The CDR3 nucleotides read TGTGCCAGCAGTCGCGACAGGGAGGTTTATGGCTACACCTTC.

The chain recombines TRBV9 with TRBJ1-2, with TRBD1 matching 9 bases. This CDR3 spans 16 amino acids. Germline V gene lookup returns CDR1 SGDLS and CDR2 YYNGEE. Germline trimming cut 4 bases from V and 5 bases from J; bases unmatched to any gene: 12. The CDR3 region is CASSLGQGKGGYGYTF. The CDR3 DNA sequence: TGTGCCAGCAGCTTGGGACAGGGAAAAGGGGGTTATGGCTACACCTTC.

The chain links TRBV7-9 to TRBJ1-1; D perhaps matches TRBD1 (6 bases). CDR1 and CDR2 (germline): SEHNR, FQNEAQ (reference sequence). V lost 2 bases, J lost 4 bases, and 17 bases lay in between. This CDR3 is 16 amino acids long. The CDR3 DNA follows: TGTGCCAGCAGCTTATCGCCAGGGGCGGTGAGCACTGAAGCTTTCTTT. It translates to CASSLSPGAVSTEAFF.

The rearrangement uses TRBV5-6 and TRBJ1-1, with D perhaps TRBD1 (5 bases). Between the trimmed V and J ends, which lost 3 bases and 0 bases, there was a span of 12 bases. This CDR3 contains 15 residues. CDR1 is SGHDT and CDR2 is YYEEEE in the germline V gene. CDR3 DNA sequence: TGTGCCAGCAGCTGGCAGGGAGGGGTGAACACTGAAGCTTTCTTT. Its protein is CASSWQGGVNTEAFF.

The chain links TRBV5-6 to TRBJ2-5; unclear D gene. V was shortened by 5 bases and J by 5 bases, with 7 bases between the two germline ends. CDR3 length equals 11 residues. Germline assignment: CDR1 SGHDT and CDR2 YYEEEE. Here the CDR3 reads CASSFEETQYF. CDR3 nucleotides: TGTGCCAGCAGTTTTGAGGAGACCCAGTACTTC.

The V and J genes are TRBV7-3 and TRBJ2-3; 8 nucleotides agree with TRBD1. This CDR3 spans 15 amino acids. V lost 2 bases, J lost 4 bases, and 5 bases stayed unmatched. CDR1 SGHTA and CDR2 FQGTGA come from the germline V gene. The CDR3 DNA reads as TGTGCCAGCAGCTTATCCCCACAGGGGGCAGATACGCAGTATTTT. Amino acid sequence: CASSLSPQGADTQYF.

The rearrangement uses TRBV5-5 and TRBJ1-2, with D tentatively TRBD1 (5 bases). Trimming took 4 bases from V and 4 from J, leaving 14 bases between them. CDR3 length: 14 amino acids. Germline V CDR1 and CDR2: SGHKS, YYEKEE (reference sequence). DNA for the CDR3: TGTGCCAGCAGCGCGGGGGGGAATTCCTATGGCTACACCTTC. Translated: CASSAGGNSYGYTF.

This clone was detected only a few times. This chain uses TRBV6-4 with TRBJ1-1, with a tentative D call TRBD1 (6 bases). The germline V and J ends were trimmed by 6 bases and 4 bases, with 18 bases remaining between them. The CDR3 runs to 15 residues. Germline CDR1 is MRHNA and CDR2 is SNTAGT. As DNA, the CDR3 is TGTGCCAGCAGGGCAGACACAGGGTACGGCACTGAAGCTTTCTTT. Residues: CASRADTGYGTEAFF.

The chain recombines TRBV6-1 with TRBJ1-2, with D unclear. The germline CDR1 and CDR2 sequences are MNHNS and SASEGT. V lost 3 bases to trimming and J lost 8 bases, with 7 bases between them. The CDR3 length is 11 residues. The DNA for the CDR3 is TGTGCCAGCAGTGAGGCCCGAGGCTACACCTTC. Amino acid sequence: CASSEARGYTF.

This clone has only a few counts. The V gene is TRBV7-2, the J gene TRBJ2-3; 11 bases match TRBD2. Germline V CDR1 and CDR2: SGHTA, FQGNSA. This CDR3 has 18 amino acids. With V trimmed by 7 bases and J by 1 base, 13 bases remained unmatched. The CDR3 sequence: CASILLLAGVPRTDTQYF. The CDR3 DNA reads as TGTGCCAGCATCCTCCTACTAGCGGGGGTTCCCCGCACAGATACGCAGTATTTT.

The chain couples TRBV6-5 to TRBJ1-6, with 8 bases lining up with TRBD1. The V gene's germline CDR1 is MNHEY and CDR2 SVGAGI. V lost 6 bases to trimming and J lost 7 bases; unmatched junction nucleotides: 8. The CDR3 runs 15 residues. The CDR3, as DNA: TGTGCCAGCAGCCCAACCGGACAGGGCAATTCACCCCTCCACTTT. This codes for CASSPTGQGNSPLHF.

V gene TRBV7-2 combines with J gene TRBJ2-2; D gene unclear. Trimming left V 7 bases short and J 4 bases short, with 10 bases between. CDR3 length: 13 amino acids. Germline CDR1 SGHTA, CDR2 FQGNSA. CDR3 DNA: TGTGCCAGCAAGTCACAGTTCACCGGGGAGCTGTTTTTT. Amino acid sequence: CASKSQFTGELFF.

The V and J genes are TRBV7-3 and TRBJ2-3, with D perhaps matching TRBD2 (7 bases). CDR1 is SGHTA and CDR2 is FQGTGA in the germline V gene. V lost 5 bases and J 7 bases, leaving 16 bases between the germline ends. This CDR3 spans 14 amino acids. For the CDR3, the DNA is TGTGCCAGCAGCCGCGGGGGAACAGGGAATACGCAGTATTTT. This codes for CASSRGGTGNTQYF.

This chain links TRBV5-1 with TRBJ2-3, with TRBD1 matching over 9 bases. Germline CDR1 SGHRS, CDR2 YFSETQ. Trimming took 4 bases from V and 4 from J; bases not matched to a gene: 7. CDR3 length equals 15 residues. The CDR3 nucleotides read TGCGCCAGCAGCCCCGGGACAGGGTCCTCAGATACGCAGTATTTT. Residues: CASSPGTGSSDTQYF.

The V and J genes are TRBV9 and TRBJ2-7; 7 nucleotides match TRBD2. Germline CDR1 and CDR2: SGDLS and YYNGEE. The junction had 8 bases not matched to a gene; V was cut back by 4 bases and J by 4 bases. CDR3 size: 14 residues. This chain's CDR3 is CASSSSGGLYEQYF. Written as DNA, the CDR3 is TGTGCCAGCAGCTCATCGGGAGGCTTATACGAGCAGTACTTC.

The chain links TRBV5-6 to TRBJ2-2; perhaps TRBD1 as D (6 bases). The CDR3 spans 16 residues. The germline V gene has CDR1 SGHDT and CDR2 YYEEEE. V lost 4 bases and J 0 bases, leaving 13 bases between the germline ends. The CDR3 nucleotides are TGTGCCAGCAGCCTACAGGGCGATCCGAACACCGGGGAGCTGTTTTTT. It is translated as CASSLQGDPNTGELFF.

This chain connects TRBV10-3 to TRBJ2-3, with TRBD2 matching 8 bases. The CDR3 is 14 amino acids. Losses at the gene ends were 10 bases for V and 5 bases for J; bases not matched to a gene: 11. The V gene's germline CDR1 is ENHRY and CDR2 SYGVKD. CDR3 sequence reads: CATRTGGYEDTQYF. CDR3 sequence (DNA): TGTGCCACCCGGACGGGAGGGTACGAAGATACGCAGTATTTT.

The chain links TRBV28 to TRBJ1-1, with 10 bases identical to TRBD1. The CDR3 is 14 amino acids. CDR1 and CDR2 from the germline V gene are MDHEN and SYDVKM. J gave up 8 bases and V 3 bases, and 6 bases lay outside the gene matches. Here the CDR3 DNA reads TGTGCCAGCAGTTTGACAGGGGGCGTTAGGGAAGCTTTCTTT. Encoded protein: CASSLTGGVREAFF.

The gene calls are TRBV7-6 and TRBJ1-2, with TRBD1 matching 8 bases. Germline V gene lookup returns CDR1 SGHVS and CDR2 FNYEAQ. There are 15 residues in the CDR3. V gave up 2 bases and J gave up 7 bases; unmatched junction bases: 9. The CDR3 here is CASSLRGQEWSGYTF. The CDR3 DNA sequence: TGTGCCAGCAGCTTACGGGGACAGGAATGGTCTGGCTACACCTTC.

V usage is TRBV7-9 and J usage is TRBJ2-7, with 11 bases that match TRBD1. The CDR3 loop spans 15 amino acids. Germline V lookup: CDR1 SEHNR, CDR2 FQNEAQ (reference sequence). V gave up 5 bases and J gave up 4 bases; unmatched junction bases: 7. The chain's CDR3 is CASSPWDRGMYEQYF. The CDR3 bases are TGTGCCAGCAGCCCTTGGGACAGGGGGATGTACGAGCAGTACTTC.

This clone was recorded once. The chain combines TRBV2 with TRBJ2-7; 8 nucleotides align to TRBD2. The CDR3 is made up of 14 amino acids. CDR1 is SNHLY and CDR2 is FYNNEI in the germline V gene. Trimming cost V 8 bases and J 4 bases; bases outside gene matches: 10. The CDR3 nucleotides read TGTGCCAGCCAGATTATGGCGGGGGGATACGAGCAGTACTTC. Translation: CASQIMAGGYEQYF.

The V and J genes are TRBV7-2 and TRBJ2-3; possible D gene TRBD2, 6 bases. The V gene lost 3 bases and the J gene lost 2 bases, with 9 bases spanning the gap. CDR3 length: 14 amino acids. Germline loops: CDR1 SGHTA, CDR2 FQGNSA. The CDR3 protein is CASSFWGDTDTQYF. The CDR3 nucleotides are TGTGCCAGCAGCTTTTGGGGGGACACAGATACGCAGTATTTT.

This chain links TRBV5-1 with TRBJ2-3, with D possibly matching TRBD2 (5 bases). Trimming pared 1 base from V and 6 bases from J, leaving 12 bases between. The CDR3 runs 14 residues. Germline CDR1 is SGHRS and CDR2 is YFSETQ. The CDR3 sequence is CASSLWEPADTQYF. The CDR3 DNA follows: TGCGCCAGCAGCTTGTGGGAGCCCGCCGATACGCAGTATTTT.

In DNA, the CDR3 is TGCAGCGTTGCAGGGGGCAAGAACACTGAAGCTTTCTTT. Amino acid sequence: CSVAGGKNTEAFF. The chain has TRBV29-1 and TRBJ1-1; 8 bases agree with TRBD1. The CDR3 length is 13 residues. After removal of 4 bases from V and 1 base from J, the junction contained 2 bases not matched to a gene. Germline CDR1 SQVTM, CDR2 ANQGSEA.

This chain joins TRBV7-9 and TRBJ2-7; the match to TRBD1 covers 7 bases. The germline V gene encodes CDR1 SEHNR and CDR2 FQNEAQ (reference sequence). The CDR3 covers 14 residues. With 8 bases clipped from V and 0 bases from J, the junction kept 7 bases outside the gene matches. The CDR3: CASGGAGGSYEQYF. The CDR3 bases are TGTGCCAGCGGGGGCGCAGGGGGCTCCTACGAGCAGTACTTC.